This note documents a single TCR beta chain sequence. CDR3 length equals 14 residues. V was clipped by 2 bases and J by 7 bases; unmatched bases: 5. Germline V CDR1 and CDR2: MNHEY, SVGAGI. Original analysis: Amplified reference gene primers provided the basis for estimating nucleated cell counts. Using immunoSEQ multiplex PCR, the repertoire was profiled, and TCRdb retains in-frame clones only, with some absent. That table gives V, J and clone size, and the DNA gave D and trimming. The sample carries under 120,000 clones, roughly nine tenths recorded once. The data derive from a study of blood T cell repertoires in COVID-19. At the level of the study: Samples taken during acute and convalescent COVID-19 were collected in the United States, Italy and Spain. The cDNA or gDNA used as material had been derived from T cells, B-cell-depleted T cells, or PBMCs.

This receptor was obtained from a woman of 80 years or more with acute or convalescent COVID-19. The chain joins TRBV6-5 to TRBJ1-5; TRBD1 matches at 7 bases. Specimen: peripheral blood. In DNA form, the CDR3 reads TGTGCCAGCAGTTACCCCCAGGGGGGACAGCCCCAGCATTTT. Residues: CASSYPQGGQPQHF.